Below are 15 T cell receptor beta chains sequenced from a single sample in a study of identical twins (dated by TCRdb to 2016 to 2017). Library generation was performed with 5' RACE. The run used an Illumina HiSeq 2000. TCRdb reprocessing: public reads trimmed at Q25 with fastp, clones called with MiXCR, in-frame beta chains kept. Rows with one shared CDR3 protein collapse into an entry with the most common genes and DNA. The sample table shows under 900,000 distinct CDR3 sequences, and 18% are seen once. Roughly 14% of the sample belongs to the ten largest clones. These data were likewise used in another study, on T cells expressing NK-cell markers.

Sequenced: PBMCs. The receptor set was obtained from a woman between 18 and 29 years old in good health.

The chain recombines TRBV5-6 with TRBJ2-5; a weak D match, TRBD2 (5 bases). The CDR3 is 16 residues long. Deletions cut 2 bases from V and 2 bases from J, with 16 bases between. Germline assignment: CDR1 SGHDT and CDR2 YYEEEE. CDR3 bases: TGTGCCAGCAGCTTTAAGAGAGGGCTCATACAAGAGACCCAGTACTTC. Amino acids: CASSFKRGLIQETQYF.

In its sample, this clonotype was seen many times. The chain couples TRBV12-3 or TRBV12-4 to TRBJ1-5; TRBD1 might be the D (5 bases). This CDR3 comprises 13 residues. Trimming left V 5 bases short and J 5 bases short, with 10 bases between. The CDR3, as DNA: TGTGCCAGCAGTGGCGGGGGGGATCAGCCCCAGCATTTT. Translating it yields CASSGGGDQPQHF.

This clonotype has a handful of counts. The V gene is TRBV6-5, the J gene TRBJ2-5; perhaps TRBD2 as D (5 bases). This CDR3 region has 14 residues. V shed 4 bases and J shed 5 bases, with 14 bases lying between them. CDR1 and CDR2 from the germline V gene are MNHEY and SVGAGI. The CDR3 nucleotides are TGTGCCAGCAGTTTCGGGGTAGCTCGGGAGACCCAGTACTTC. This sequence encodes CASSFGVARETQYF.

V gene TRBV27 combines with J gene TRBJ2-5; D may correspond to TRBD1 or TRBD2 (5 bases each). The V gene's germline CDR1 is MNHEY and CDR2 SMNVEV (reference sequence). The CDR3 has 14 amino acids. Trimming pared 2 bases from V and 1 base from J, leaving 8 bases between. Here the CDR3 DNA reads TGTGCCAGCAGTTTAATCGGGGCCCAAGAGACCCAGTACTTC. Protein: CASSLIGAQETQYF.

There are a few counts of this clonotype. The V and J genes are TRBV5-1 and TRBJ2-1; 9 nucleotides agree with TRBD2. The CDR3 totals 16 residues. Germline trimming cut 0 bases from V and 9 bases from J; bases unmatched to any gene: 10. Germline V CDR1 and CDR2: SGHRS, YFSETQ. CDR3 nucleotide sequence: TGCGCCAGCAGCTTGGTAGGGACTAGCACGGGCAGTGAGCAGTTCTTC. Translated, it gives CASSLVGTSTGSEQFF.

This clonotype was seen many times. The chain has TRBV12-3 or TRBV12-4 and TRBJ2-2; no reliable D call. The ends were cut back, 4 bases at V and 7 bases at J, with 7 bases in the middle. This CDR3 is 12 amino acids long. The CDR3 spells CASSSNYGELFF. CDR3 sequence (DNA): TGTGCCAGCAGTTCCAATTACGGGGAGCTGTTTTTT.

The sample holds a few counts of this clonotype. The rearrangement links TRBV3-1 to TRBJ2-7; D perhaps matches TRBD1 (6 bases). This CDR3 is 16 amino acids long. V shed 1 base and J shed 2 bases, with 15 bases lying between them. Germline CDR1 is LGHDT and CDR2 is YNNKEL (reference sequence). The CDR3 loop reads CASSQVYRERAYEQYF. The CDR3 DNA follows: TGTGCCAGCAGCCAAGTATACAGGGAGAGGGCCTACGAGCAGTACTTC.

V gene TRBV7-9 combines with J gene TRBJ2-7; D not certain. Trimming removed 6 bases at V and 2 bases at J, with 8 bases between. The CDR3 is 12 amino acids. CDR1 and CDR2 from the germline V gene are SEHNR and FQNEAQ (reference sequence). Written as DNA, the CDR3 is TGTGCCAGCAGTCCCGATGCCTACGAGCAGTACTTC. This sequence encodes CASSPDAYEQYF.

The CDR3 sequence: CASSGGIQETQYF. Here the CDR3 DNA reads TGTGCCAGCAGCGGCGGAATACAAGAGACCCAGTACTTC. This rearrangement joins TRBV9 to TRBJ2-5; D remains ambiguous. The CDR3 length is 13 residues. With 3 bases removed from V and 2 bases from J, the gap between germline ends came to 8 bases. The V gene's germline CDR1 is SGDLS and CDR2 YYNGEE.

This clonotype appeared a few times. The V call is TRBV20-1, the J call TRBJ2-5; 8 bases match TRBD2. V shed 0 bases, J shed 5 bases, and the junction held 8 bases outside the gene matches. The CDR3 consists of 15 residues. CDR1 DFQATT and CDR2 SNEGSKA come from the germline V gene (reference sequence). The DNA for the CDR3 is TGCAGTGCTAGAGATGTCGGGGGGGGCGCGGAGACCCAGTACTTC. Protein product: CSARDVGGGAETQYF.

The genes are TRBV12-3 or TRBV12-4 and TRBJ2-3, with D perhaps given as TRBD1 or TRBD2 (5 bases each). This CDR3 contains 14 residues. V was clipped by 6 bases and J by 2 bases, with 12 bases between them. CDR3 region: CASSPWGITDTQYF. As DNA, the CDR3 is TGTGCCAGCAGCCCTTGGGGGATCACAGATACGCAGTATTTT.

In its sample, this clonotype was seen a few times. The rearrangement links TRBV20-1 to TRBJ2-3; no clear D. The CDR3 is 13 amino acids. The germline V gene encodes CDR1 DFQATT and CDR2 SNEGSKA (reference sequence). The V and J ends lost 4 bases and 5 bases respectively, with 13 bases between them. In nucleotides, the CDR3 is TGCAGTGCTACGAGACCTGGCGGAGATACGCAGTATTTT. Its protein is CSATRPGGDTQYF.

The CDR3 loop reads CASSPRNGGADTEAFF. The CDR3 region has the DNA TGTGCCAGCAGCCCCCGTAATGGGGGGGCTGACACTGAAGCTTTCTTT. The J gene is TRBJ1-1, the V gene TRBV7-9; D is perhaps TRBD1 (6 bases). This CDR3 is 16 amino acids long. CDR1 is SEHNR, CDR2 FQNEAQ, per germline (reference sequence). Trimming removed 5 bases at V and 3 bases at J, with 19 bases between.

The rearrangement links TRBV5-1 to TRBJ2-5, with 7 bases aligning to TRBD1. The CDR3 has 14 residues. Germline values: CDR1 SGHRS, CDR2 YFSETQ. V was clipped by 0 bases and J by 1 base; unmatched bases: 0. This chain's CDR3 is CASSLGDSQETQYF. DNA for the CDR3: TGCGCCAGCAGCTTGGGGGACAGCCAAGAGACCCAGTACTTC.

The V and J genes are TRBV20-1 and TRBJ2-7; no clear D gene. Germline V CDR1 and CDR2: DFQATT, SNEGSKA (reference sequence). The CDR3 has 13 amino acids. V gave up 3 bases and J gave up 2 bases, with 11 bases separating them. The CDR3 DNA reads as TGCAGTGCTAGTATTCGGACCGCCTACGAGCAGTACTTC. Its translation is CSASIRTAYEQYF.